This T cell receptor (beta chain) emerged from a study of blood T cells in healthy people across ages. Study-wide results and limits: The authors considered diversity estimates from one million T cells to be underestimates.

This clonotype has just a few counts. Its target is unknown. A J-beta primer mix and a sample-barcoded 5' primer were used in a second PCR of roughly 6 to 12 cycles. TCRdb ran MiXCR on the 5' RACE reads and lists one entry per CDR3 protein. The top ten clones hold roughly 13% of a sample with roughly 800,000 distinct CDR3 sequences, about 36% of them seen once. Per sample, extraction of total RNA gave at least 5 micrograms in every case. This CDR3 contains 14 residues. From germline, CDR1 is MNHNY and CDR2 SVGAGI (reference sequence). V shed 7 bases and J shed 0 bases, with 10 bases lying between them.

The J gene is TRBJ2-1, the V gene TRBV6-6; tentatively, D is TRBD1 or TRBD2 (5 bases each). The specimen was blood. This TCR was sampled from a man between 18 and 29 years old in good health. CDR3: CASNEGSSYNEQFF. CDR3 in DNA: TGTGCCAGCAATGAGGGGAGCTCCTACAATGAGCAGTTCTTC.